This T cell receptor beta chain was observed in a study of CD8 T cells in Susac syndrome. RNA totalling about 0.45 to 1 ug underwent reverse transcription with random hexamers. TCRdb redid the calling of the immunoSEQ multiplex PCR reads with MiXCR, one entry per CDR3 protein. The sample consists of about 280,000 distinct CDR3 sequences, 85% of them appearing once. Sequencing of TCR beta was performed on blood CD8+ T cells and on blood CD4+ T cells. The TEMRA cells underwent FACS enrichment, while the CD8+ and CD4+ T cells underwent negative isolation. V lost 2 bases and J lost 1; bases outside the gene matches: 2. CDR3 length: 17 amino acids. Germline V gene data show CDR1 as MNHEY and CDR2 as SVGAGI.

The chain recombines TRBV6-5 with TRBJ2-1, with 13 bases identical to TRBD2. The sequenced material came from CD8+ T cells from PBMCs. The TCR sequence derives from a human donor with multiple sclerosis. The CDR3 spells CASSYQTSGRSYNEQFF. CDR3 DNA sequence: TGTGCCAGCAGTTACCAGACTAGCGGGAGGTCCTACAATGAGCAGTTCTTC.